This T cell receptor beta chain derives from a study of shared clonotypes between healthy human individuals. Whole-study findings and limits: Among non-shared clonotypes, generation probabilities were lower than among those shared by all four donors. Rarefaction curves obtained for sorted subsets showed sequencing incomplete despite large depth.

This CDR3 contains 15 residues. CDR1 is SGHRS and CDR2 is YFSETQ in the germline V gene. Trimming removed 0 bases from V and 4 bases from J; junction bases left unmatched: 3. Note on this clone: Its antigen remains unknown. Other DNA sequences in the same sample also yield this CDR3.

TCRdb's table, derived via immunoSEQ multiplex PCR, lists solely in-frame clones and lacks some. The sample comprises some 2.4 million clones, 93% of which are singletons, and roughly 0.39% rests with the top ten. The clonotype comes from a man in his late teens or twenties in good health. Some clones in this sample may be carry-over from other donors' samples. The chain uses TRBV5-1 and TRBJ2-1; 8 nucleotides match TRBD2. The sequenced sample was naive CD4+ T cells from PBMCs. As to subset: CD45RA+ positively selected. The CDR3 DNA reads TGCGCCAGCAGCTTGGGTAGCGGGGCATACAATGAGCAGTTCTTC. It yields the protein CASSLGSGAYNEQFF.